Given below is one T cell receptor (beta chain) in context. Which antigen it targets is not known. Base qualities are not at hand, and no much larger clone is one base apart. This specimen's time point label, interpreted: 20 to 30 months on ibrutinib. For TCR beta library preparation, about 2.2 micrograms of genomic DNA was extracted from cryopreserved PBMCs. Longitudinal blood samples from CLL patients on ibrutinib monotherapy underwent high-throughput TCR beta sequencing. Patients were enrolled in a phase 2 open-label single-center ibrutinib monotherapy trial. This record comes from a study of cytotoxic CD8 clonotypes in ibrutinib-treated CLL (dated by TCRdb to about 2021). Background on the whole study: The cohort had about ten relapsed/refractory and 15 treatment-naive patients; 17 were IGHV unmutated. Of the 90 or so participants in the trial, 20 to 30 had longitudinal samples available. Every remission and progressive disease sample was obtained while ibrutinib was still being received by the patients. Partial responses were observed in 24 patients and complete responses in 2; after a median follow-up of about 69 months, remission was maintained in around 14 patients and progression was observed in approximately 12. An average of about 260,000 productive templates and 94,082 productive rearrangements was obtained per sample. Cryopreserved peripheral blood mononuclear cells were obtained prior to treatment, at the time of response, and at either disease progression or sustained remission. The response samples were drawn at a median of roughly twelve months into treatment, with a range of roughly 6 to 40 months.

A MiSeq instrument was used for deep resolution sequencing, which targeted depths ranging from 1 in 1 million up to 1 in 200,000 T cells, with coverage averaging 10x for each clonotype. The immunoSEQ hsTCRB Kit was used to generate TCR beta libraries. The study's processing was this. Data were analyzed with ImmunoSEQ Data Assistant and ImmunoSEQ Analyzer, with V, D and J genes assigned per IMGT definitions. Clonality, which ranges from 0 to 1, was calculated by subtracting the normalized Shannon entropy of productive rearrangement frequencies from one. Only overrepresented clonotypes making up at least 0.05% of the repertoire of each patient were included in the public clonotype analysis. Approximately 13 age-matched healthy donor repertoires from immuneACCESS served as clonality controls. TCRdb limited this immuneACCESS table to in-frame rearrangements with V and J called. A share of clones is missing; checked studies link under half to unresolved V genes, and the rest is unexplained. V and J calls and clone size are copied from that table; D and trimming were computed from the DNA. The sample has almost 250,000 clones on record, 70% of them singletons. The ten largest clones add up to roughly 14% of the sample.

What the authors observed across the whole study: At baseline, clonality was higher than in age-matched healthy donors and showed a strong correlation with circulating CD8+ T-cell counts. Public clonotypes were rare and either contracted or stayed stable during treatment, and the rise in clonality at ibrutinib response reflected the expansion of private clonotypes. At ibrutinib response clonality went up, during sustained remission it held steady, and at progression it dropped back toward baseline. Sustained-remission and progressing patients did not have matched sampling times, and lymph node repertoires were not examined.

Trimming costs V 8 bases and J 0 bases, and their ends lie 20 bases apart. Per the germline V gene (reference sequence), LNHDA is the CDR1 and SQIVND is the CDR2. The CDR3 starts with the cysteine, ends with the phenylalanine, and has 17 residues. Kept here is only the CDR3 DNA, which spans 51 bases and is read in frame from base 1. The TCR sequence derives from a human donor with chronic lymphocytic leukemia. Recombination linked TRBV19 to TRBJ1-3, with a tentative D gene TRBD1 over 6 matching bases. Specimen: PBMCs, collected after 24 months of ibrutinib treatment. The encoded CDR3 is CASVRTAHLVSGNTIYF. The bases read TGTGCCAGTGTGAGGACAGCGCACTTAGTCTCTGGAAACACCATATATTTT.